Included here is one TCR beta chain sequence, with context. What it binds is unknown. The repertoire was sequenced with immunoSEQ multiplex PCR; TCRdb's copy has only in-frame clones and lacks some. The repertoire consists of 90,000 to 150,000 clones, with approximately 85% occurring once and the leading ten covering 9.4%. This entry is derived from a study of T cell responses to AZD1222 COVID-19 vaccine. Study-level background: Pooling of second doses given at about 4 or about 12 weeks was done. Study-level points and caveats: Researchers took repertoire samples only after the peak T cell response had come. Vaccine-related CD4 TCRs covered spike, predominating at 160-218 and 743-854. Donors were chiefly white British, with a greater number of females, and clonal diversity was perhaps underestimated.

Sequenced here: peripheral blood, sampled on day 0 of AZD1222 vaccination. The source is an adult in good health.

The CDR3 reads CASSPSEPISYEQYF. CDR3 in DNA: TGTGCCAGCAGTCCGTCTGAACCGATCTCCTACGAGCAGTACTTC. The chain has TRBV6-4 and TRBJ2-7, with unresolved D. Germline CDR1 reads MRHNA; CDR2 reads SNTAGT. The CDR3 contains 15 residues. The ends were cut back, 5 bases at V and 0 bases at J, with 14 bases in the middle.